These 21 T cell receptor beta chains share one sample of origin, sequenced in a study of blood T cell repertoires in COVID-19. Sequencing was performed with immunoSEQ multiplex PCR; in TCRdb, only in-frame clones are kept and a portion is missing. Of 200,000 to 300,000 clones in the sample, about 79% are singletons; the top ten hold 2% to 2.5%. Source material: peripheral blood. The receptor source for this set is a man aged 35-49 years who had recovered from COVID-19.

This chain links TRBV9 with TRBJ2-1; TRBD2 aligns across 7 bases. The V segment lost 0 bases and the J segment 2 bases; nucleotides outside the gene matches: 2. The CDR3 consists of 15 residues. Germline CDR1 reads SGDLS; CDR2 reads YYNGEE. The CDR3 here is CASSVGAGTYNEQFF. The CDR3 coding sequence is TGTGCCAGCAGCGTAGGAGCGGGAACCTACAATGAGCAGTTCTTC.

This sequence joins TRBV9 and TRBJ2-7; D is perhaps TRBD1 (5 bases). The CDR3 is 14 residues long. CDR1 and CDR2 (germline): SGDLS, YYNGEE. Trimming pared 4 bases from V and 3 bases from J, leaving 14 bases between. CDR3 sequence reads: CASSPTDTLYEQYF. As DNA, the CDR3 is TGTGCCAGCAGCCCAACGGACACTCTCTACGAGCAGTACTTC.

In its sample, this clone was seen a few times. The chain links TRBV7-5 to TRBJ2-2; the table's D call, TRBD2, was not checked against the DNA. TRBV7-5 is flagged as a pseudogene. The CDR3 has 15 amino acids. DNA for the CDR3: TGTGCCAGAAGCGCTAGCGGGGGGCGGACCGGGGAGCTGTTTTTT. Translation gives CARSASGGRTGELFF.

V gene TRBV6-2 or TRBV6-3 combines with J gene TRBJ1-1, with a possible D match to TRBD1 (6 bases). The CDR3 sequence is 16 residues long. V lost 6 bases, J lost 4 bases, and 21 bases lay in between. The germline V gene has CDR1 MNHEY and CDR2 SVGEGT. In DNA, the CDR3 is TGTGCCAGCAGCCCTGGGTCCCCCAGGGGCGGCACTGAAGCTTTCTTT. It yields the protein CASSPGSPRGGTEAFF.

This chain connects TRBV9 to TRBJ2-5, with 7 bases aligning to TRBD1. V lost 2 bases and J lost 5; bases outside the gene matches: 9. The germline V gene has CDR1 SGDLS and CDR2 YYNGEE. The CDR3 covers 15 residues. CDR3 in amino acids: CASSVAGGWAETQYF. CDR3 nucleotides: TGTGCCAGCAGCGTGGCAGGGGGTTGGGCGGAGACCCAGTACTTC.

This sequence joins TRBV3-1 (or the pseudogene TRBV3-2) and TRBJ2-4; D is possibly TRBD1 (6 bases). The germline CDR1 and CDR2 sequences are LGHDT and YNNKEL (reference sequence). The length of the CDR3 is 21 residues. The ends were cut back, 6 bases at V and 0 bases at J, with 30 bases in the middle. The CDR3 DNA is TGTGCCAGCAGTCAAAGACTGAAATCGGGACACATCAGGCTAGCCAAAAACATTCAGTACTTC. Protein sequence: CASSQRLKSGHIRLAKNIQYF.

The chain has TRBV23-1 and TRBJ2-7; TRBD1 might be the D (5 bases). TRBV23-1 carries the ORF label, with uncertain function. Trimming shortened V by 4 bases and J by 4 bases, and 35 bases separated the two germline ends. The length of the CDR3 is 21 residues. As DNA, the CDR3 is TGCGCCAGCAGTCGCCAGCTAACAACGACTCAGGGCGTATCAGCGAAGTACGAGCAGTACTTC. Amino acids: CASSRQLTTTQGVSAKYEQYF.

The rearrangement uses TRBV5-1 and TRBJ2-3, with D tentatively TRBD2 (6 bases). The V gene lost 1 base and the J gene lost 0 bases, with 12 bases spanning the gap. The CDR3 runs to 16 residues. Looked up from germline, CDR1 is SGHRS and CDR2 is YFSETQ. CDR3 region: CASSLRSRGSTDTQYF. The CDR3 DNA reads TGCGCCAGCAGCTTGAGGTCTCGGGGGAGCACAGATACGCAGTATTTT.

The chain is built from TRBV10-3 and TRBJ1-5; possible D gene TRBD1, 5 bases. CDR1 is ENHRY, CDR2 SYGVKD, per germline. The CDR3 loop spans 16 amino acids. V was clipped by 0 bases and J by 0 bases, with 9 bases between them. The CDR3 loop is CAISESRDRSNQPQHF. DNA of the CDR3: TGTGCCATCAGTGAGTCGCGGGACCGTAGCAATCAGCCCCAGCATTTT.

This chain links TRBV7-2 with TRBJ2-5, with TRBD2 matching 9 bases. V dropped 3 bases and J dropped 5; count of bases not matched to a gene: 4. This CDR3 is 14 amino acids long. Germline CDR1 is SGHTA and CDR2 is FQGNSA. CDR3: CASSLGTSWETQYF. The CDR3 bases are TGTGCCAGCAGCTTGGGGACTAGCTGGGAGACCCAGTACTTC.

The J gene is TRBJ2-3, the V gene TRBV25-1, with D unresolved. The germline V gene has CDR1 MGHDK and CDR2 SYGVNS. The CDR3 has 12 residues. V lost 5 bases, J lost 3 bases, and 6 bases lay in between. This CDR3 is CASSHITDTQYF. The CDR3 region has the DNA TGTGCCAGCAGTCACATAACAGATACGCAGTATTTT.

The V call is TRBV6-2 or TRBV6-3, the J call TRBJ1-6; D may be TRBD1 (5 bases). The CDR3 has 14 amino acids. The germline gives CDR1 MNHEY, CDR2 SVGEGT. V lost 6 bases and J 13 bases, leaving 19 bases between the germline ends. CDR3 residues: CASSRGLRYDPLHF. The CDR3, as DNA: TGTGCCAGCAGCCGGGGCCTTCGCTATGATCCCCTCCACTTT.

The chain recombines TRBV5-1 with TRBJ1-5, with no clear D. CDR1 and CDR2 (germline): SGHRS, YFSETQ. Trimming left V 0 bases short and J 6 bases short, with 16 bases between. The CDR3 loop spans 16 amino acids. CDR3 sequence (DNA): TGCGCCAGCAGCTTGGGGGTGGCCGAGGATGGTCAGCCCCAGCATTTT. Translated: CASSLGVAEDGQPQHF.

This sequence joins TRBV6-1 and TRBJ1-3, with D unresolved. From germline, CDR1 is MNHNS and CDR2 SASEGT. This CDR3 has 15 residues. Trimming left V 0 bases short and J 0 bases short, with 6 bases between. The CDR3, as DNA: TGTGCCAGCAGTGAAGCATACTTCTCTGGAAACACCATATATTTT. Its translation is CASSEAYFSGNTIYF.

The chain combines TRBV30 with TRBJ2-5, with 14 bases that match TRBD2. The length of the CDR3 is 17 residues. Losses at the gene ends were 4 bases for V and 5 bases for J; bases not matched to a gene: 12. The germline V gene encodes CDR1 GTSNPN and CDR2 SVGIG (reference sequence). CDR3 region: CAWNPGLAGVGGETQYF. In DNA form, the CDR3 reads TGTGCCTGGAATCCGGGACTAGCGGGAGTGGGTGGGGAGACCCAGTACTTC.

The V call is TRBV6-2 or TRBV6-3, the J call TRBJ1-6; D remains unclear. Germline CDR1 is MNHEY and CDR2 is SVGEGT. CDR3 length: 14 amino acids. V shed 5 bases and J shed 7 bases, with 12 bases lying between them. CDR3 loop: CASSPGSRNSPLHF. The CDR3 nucleotides read TGTGCCAGCAGTCCGGGATCCAGGAATTCACCCCTCCACTTT.

This clone has only one observation. This rearrangement joins TRBV10-3 to TRBJ1-2; a possible D gene is TRBD1 (5 bases). CDR3 length equals 12 residues. V was cut by 10 bases and J by 3 bases, with 12 bases left in between. CDR1 ENHRY and CDR2 SYGVKD come from the germline V gene. The CDR3 loop reads CATCPGDYGYTF. The CDR3 DNA is TGTGCCACCTGCCCGGGGGACTATGGCTACACCTTC.

The chain recombines TRBV29-1 with TRBJ2-2; D is perhaps TRBD1 (5 bases). Trimming took off 4 bases at V and 0 bases at J, with 12 bases between the two ends. The CDR3 covers 15 residues. CDR1 and CDR2 from the germline V gene are SQVTM and ANQGSEA. In DNA, the CDR3 is TGCAGCGTTGTTCCCAGGACAACGAACACCGGGGAGCTGTTTTTT. Encoded protein: CSVVPRTTNTGELFF.

As to this clone: A junction boundary mismatches the germline segment, possibly from a read error. The chain has TRBV19 and TRBJ1-2, with a possible D match to TRBD1 (6 bases). From germline, CDR1 is LNHDA and CDR2 SQIVND (reference sequence). The CDR3 runs 11 residues. CDR3 protein: CASSIPDSLSF. CDR3 DNA: TGTGCCAGTAGTATCCCGGACAGCCTATCCTTC.

The genes are TRBV7-9 and TRBJ2-7, with TRBD1 matching over 10 bases. This CDR3 contains 14 residues. In germline, CDR1 is SEHNR, CDR2 FQNEAQ (reference sequence). Trimming cost V 6 bases and J 6 bases; bases outside gene matches: 8. The CDR3 DNA sequence: TGTGCCAGCAGAGCCGGGACAGGGGTTCGCGAGCAGTACTTC. This codes for CASRAGTGVREQYF.

This clone is a singleton in its sample. The V gene is TRBV5-1, the J gene TRBJ2-7, with 8 bases that match TRBD2. With 0 bases clipped from V and 1 base from J, the junction kept 6 bases outside the gene matches. There are 16 residues in the CDR3. CDR1 SGHRS and CDR2 YFSETQ come from the germline V gene. CDR3 nucleotide sequence: TGCGCCAGCAGCTTGGGCGGCCCTAGCGGGTCCTACGAGCAGTACTTC. Protein sequence: CASSLGGPSGSYEQYF.